This TCR beta chain was found in a study of metastatic and nonmetastatic thyroid tumors. No patient had received any treatment before thyroid surgery. TCRdb re-clonotyped the PCR reads through MiXCR. The sample contains approximately 60,000 clones, 30% of which appear only once. This clone was detected once. The V and J ends lost 1 base and 0 bases respectively, with 4 bases between them. This CDR3 has 13 amino acids. Per the germline V gene, CDR1 is DFQATT and CDR2 is SNEGSKA (reference sequence). This receptor was taken from a female donor with papillary thyroid cancer or a benign thyroid nodule (not recorded which). Some clones in this sample may be carry-over from other donors' samples. The chain recombines TRBV20-1 with TRBJ1-3; D gene unclear. The sequencing sample was made of blood. This CDR3 is CSARGLSGNTIYF. The CDR3, as DNA: TGCAGTGCTAGAGGGCTCTCTGGAAACACCATATATTTT.